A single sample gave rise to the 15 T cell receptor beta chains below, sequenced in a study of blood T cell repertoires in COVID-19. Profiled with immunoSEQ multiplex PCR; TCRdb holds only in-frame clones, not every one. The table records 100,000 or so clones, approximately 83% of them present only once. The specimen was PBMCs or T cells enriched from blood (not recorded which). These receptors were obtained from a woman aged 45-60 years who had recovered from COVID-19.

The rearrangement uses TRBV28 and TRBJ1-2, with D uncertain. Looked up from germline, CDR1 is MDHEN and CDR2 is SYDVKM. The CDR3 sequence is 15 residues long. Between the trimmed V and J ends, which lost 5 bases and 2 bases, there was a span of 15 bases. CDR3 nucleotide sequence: TGTGCCAGCAGTAGCTTGGAGGGCGGGAACTATGGCTACACCTTC. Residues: CASSSLEGGNYGYTF.

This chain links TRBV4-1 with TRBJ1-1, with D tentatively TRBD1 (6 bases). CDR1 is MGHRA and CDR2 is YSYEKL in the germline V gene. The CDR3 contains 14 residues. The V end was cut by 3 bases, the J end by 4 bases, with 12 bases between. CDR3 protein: CASSQVQGSTEAFF. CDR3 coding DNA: TGCGCCAGCAGCCAGGTACAGGGAAGCACTGAAGCTTTCTTT.

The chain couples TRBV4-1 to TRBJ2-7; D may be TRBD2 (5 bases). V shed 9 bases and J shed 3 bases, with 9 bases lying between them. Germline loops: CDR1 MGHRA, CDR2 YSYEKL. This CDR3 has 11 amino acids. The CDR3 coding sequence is TGCGCCAGTAGCGAGGGCTACGAGCAGTACTTC. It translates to CASSEGYEQYF.

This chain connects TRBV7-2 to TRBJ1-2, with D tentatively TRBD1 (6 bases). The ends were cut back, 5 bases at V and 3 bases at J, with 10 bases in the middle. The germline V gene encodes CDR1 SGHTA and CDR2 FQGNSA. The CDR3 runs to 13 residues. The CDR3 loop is CASSRYRDYGYTF. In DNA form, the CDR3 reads TGTGCCAGCAGCCGATACAGGGACTATGGCTACACCTTC.

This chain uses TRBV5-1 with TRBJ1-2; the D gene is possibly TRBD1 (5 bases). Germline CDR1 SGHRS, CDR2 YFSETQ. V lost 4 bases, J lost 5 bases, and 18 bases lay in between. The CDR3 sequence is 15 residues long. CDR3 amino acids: CASSRGRRDLYGYTF. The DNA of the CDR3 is TGCGCCAGCAGCAGGGGAAGGAGGGACTTGTATGGCTACACCTTC.

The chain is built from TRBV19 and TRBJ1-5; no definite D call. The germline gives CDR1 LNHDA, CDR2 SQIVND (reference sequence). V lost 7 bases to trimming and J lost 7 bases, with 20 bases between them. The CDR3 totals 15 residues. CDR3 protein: CASTTSNIRAQPQHF. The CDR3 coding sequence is TGTGCCAGTACCACTTCCAACATACGAGCGCAGCCCCAGCATTTT.

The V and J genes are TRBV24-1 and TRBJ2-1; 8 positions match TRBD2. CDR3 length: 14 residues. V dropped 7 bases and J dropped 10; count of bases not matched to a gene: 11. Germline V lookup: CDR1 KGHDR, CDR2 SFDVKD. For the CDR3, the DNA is TGTGCCACCAGACGGAGCGGGGGTCAAGCCGAGCAGTTCTTC. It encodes CATRRSGGQAEQFF.

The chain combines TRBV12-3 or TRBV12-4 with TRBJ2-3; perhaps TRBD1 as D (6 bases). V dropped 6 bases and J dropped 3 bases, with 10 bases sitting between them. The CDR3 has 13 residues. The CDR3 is CASRGTGTDTQYF. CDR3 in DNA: TGTGCCAGCAGAGGCACAGGGACAGATACGCAGTATTTT.

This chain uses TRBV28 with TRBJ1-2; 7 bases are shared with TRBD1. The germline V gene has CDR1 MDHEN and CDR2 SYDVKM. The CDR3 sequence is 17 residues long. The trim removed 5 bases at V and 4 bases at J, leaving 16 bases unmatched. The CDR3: CASSPAGTGTDLYGYTF. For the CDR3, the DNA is TGTGCCAGCAGTCCTGCGGGTACCGGGACAGACCTCTATGGCTACACCTTC.

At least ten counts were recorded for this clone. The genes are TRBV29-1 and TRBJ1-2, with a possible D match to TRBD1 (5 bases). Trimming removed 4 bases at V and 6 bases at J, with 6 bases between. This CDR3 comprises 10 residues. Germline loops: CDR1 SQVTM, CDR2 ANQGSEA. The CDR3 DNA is TGCAGCGTTGGGGGGGATGGCTACACCTTC. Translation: CSVGGDGYTF.

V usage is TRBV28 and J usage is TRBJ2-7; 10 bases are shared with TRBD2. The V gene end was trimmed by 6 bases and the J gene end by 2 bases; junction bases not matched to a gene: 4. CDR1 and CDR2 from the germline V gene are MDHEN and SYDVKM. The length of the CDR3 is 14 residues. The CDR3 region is CASRRTSGTYEQYF. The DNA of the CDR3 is TGTGCCAGCAGACGGACTAGCGGTACCTACGAGCAGTACTTC.

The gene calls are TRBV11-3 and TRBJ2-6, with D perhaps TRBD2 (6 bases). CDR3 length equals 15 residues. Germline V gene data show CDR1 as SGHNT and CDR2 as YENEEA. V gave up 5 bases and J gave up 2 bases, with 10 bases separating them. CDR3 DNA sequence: TGTGCCAGCAGCCTGGGGGGAGCTGGGGCCAACGTCCTGACTTTC. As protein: CASSLGGAGANVLTF.

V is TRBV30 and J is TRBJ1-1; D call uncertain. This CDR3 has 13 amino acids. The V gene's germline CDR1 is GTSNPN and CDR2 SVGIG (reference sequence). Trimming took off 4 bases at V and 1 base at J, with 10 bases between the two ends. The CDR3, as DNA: TGTGCCTGGAAGGAGTTGGGGAACACTGAAGCTTTCTTT. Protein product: CAWKELGNTEAFF.

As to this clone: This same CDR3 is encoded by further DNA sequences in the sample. The CDR3: CASSPSPYNEQFF. CDR3 nucleotides: TGTGCCAGCTCACCAAGCCCCTACAATGAGCAGTTCTTC. The chain joins TRBV18 to TRBJ2-1; D gene unclear. Germline V gene data show CDR1 as KGHSH and CDR2 as LQKENI. V lost 2 bases and J lost 2, with 4 bases in between. The CDR3 contains 13 residues.

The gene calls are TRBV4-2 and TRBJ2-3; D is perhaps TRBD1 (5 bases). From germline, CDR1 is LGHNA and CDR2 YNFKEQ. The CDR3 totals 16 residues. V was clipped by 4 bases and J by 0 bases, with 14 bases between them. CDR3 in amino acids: CASSREDSPSTDTQYF. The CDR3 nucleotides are TGTGCCAGCAGCCGCGAAGACAGTCCGAGCACAGATACGCAGTATTTT.